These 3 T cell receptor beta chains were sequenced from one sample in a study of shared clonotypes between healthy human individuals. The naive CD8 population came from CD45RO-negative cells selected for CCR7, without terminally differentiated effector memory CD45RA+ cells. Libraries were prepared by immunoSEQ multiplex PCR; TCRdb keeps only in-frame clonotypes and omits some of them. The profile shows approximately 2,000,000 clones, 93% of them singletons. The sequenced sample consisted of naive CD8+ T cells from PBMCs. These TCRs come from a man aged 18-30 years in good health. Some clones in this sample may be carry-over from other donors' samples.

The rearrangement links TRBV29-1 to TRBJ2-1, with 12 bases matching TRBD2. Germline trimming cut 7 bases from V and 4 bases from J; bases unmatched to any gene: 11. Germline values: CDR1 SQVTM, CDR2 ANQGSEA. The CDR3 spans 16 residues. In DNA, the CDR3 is TGCAGCGCCCCTTCTGGGACTAGCGGGCTATACAATGAGCAGTTCTTC. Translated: CSAPSGTSGLYNEQFF.

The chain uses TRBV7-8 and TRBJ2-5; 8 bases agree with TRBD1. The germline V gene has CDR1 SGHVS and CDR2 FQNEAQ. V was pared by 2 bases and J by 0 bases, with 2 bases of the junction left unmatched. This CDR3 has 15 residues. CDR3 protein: CASSLTGGYQETQYF. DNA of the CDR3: TGTGCCAGCAGCTTAACAGGGGGGTACCAAGAGACCCAGTACTTC.

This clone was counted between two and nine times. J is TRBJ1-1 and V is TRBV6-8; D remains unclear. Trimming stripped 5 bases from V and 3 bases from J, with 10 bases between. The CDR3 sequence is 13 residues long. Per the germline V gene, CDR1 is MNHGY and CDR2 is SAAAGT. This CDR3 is CASSQRHHTEAFF. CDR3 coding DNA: TGTGCCAGCAGTCAGAGACATCACACTGAAGCTTTCTTT.